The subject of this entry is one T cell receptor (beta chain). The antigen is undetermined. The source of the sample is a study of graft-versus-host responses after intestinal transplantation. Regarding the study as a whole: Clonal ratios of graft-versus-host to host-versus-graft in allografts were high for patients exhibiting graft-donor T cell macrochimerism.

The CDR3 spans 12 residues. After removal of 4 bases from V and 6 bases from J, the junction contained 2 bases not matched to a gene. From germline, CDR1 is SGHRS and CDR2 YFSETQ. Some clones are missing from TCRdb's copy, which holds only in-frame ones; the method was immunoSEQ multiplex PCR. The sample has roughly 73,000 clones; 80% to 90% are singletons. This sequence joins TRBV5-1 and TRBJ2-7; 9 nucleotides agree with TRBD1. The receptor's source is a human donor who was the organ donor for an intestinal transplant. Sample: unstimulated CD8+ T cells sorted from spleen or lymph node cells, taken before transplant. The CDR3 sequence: CASSPTGGEQYF. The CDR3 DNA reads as TGCGCCAGCAGCCCGACAGGGGGCGAGCAGTACTTC.